This T cell receptor beta chain emerged from a study of OX40 agonist ivuxolimab in advanced cancers. In terms of the full investigation: The costimulatory receptor OX40 (CD134) was targeted by ivuxolimab, a fully human IgG2 agonistic monoclonal antibody. The point of sequencing TCRbeta in the periphery was to test whether ivuxolimab changed TCR sequence diversity and drove clonal T-cell expansion. A male proportion of around 81% and a mean age of approximately 62 years, ranging from 23 to 79, were recorded for the dose-escalation cohort. Among the roughly 50 dose-escalation patients, approximately 20 had hepatocellular carcinoma, roughly 15 melanoma, 9 renal cell carcinoma and 9 head and neck cancer. Patients were allowed to have had prior anti-PD-1, anti-PD-L1 or anti-CTLA-4 therapy, and approximately 41% of the dose-escalation patients had previously received checkpoint inhibitors. The paper reports the monotherapy dose-escalation portion (N of about 56 patients) of the phase I ivuxolimab trial. Intravenous ivuxolimab was administered to patients every 2 weeks at six dose levels: 0.01, 0.1, 0.3, 1.5, 3 and 10 mg/kg. Partial responses occurred in three dose-escalation patients, of whom one had hepatocellular carcinoma and two had cutaneous melanoma. What the work shows at the level of the full study, not this receptor alone: At doses of 0.1 to 3.0 mg/kg, clonal expansion of both CD4+ and CD8+ blood T cells was observed from baseline to week 6. The antigen specificity of the clonally expanded peripheral T cells was not determined. In the 0.1-3.0 mg/kg groups, partial responders were among the patients with the lowest normalized peripheral clonal expansion, particularly in CD8+ T cells. Low levels of normalized T-cell clonal expansion were also seen in some patients who did not respond. After ivuxolimab, more expanded clones were found on average in CD8+ T cells than in CD4+ T cells.

For sequencing of the TCRbeta CDR3 region, genomic DNA was extracted from the sorted cells. TCRbeta CDR3 regions were sequenced using the immunoSEQ Assay. TCRdb provides this immuneACCESS table in a form limited to in-frame rearrangements. Some clones are lacking; in checked studies, under half of them reflect an unresolved V gene, and why the rest are absent is not known. In this sample the table shows about 24,000 clones, over 80% of which occur a single time. Approximately 9.5% of the sample comes from the top ten. Patients with a history of autoimmune disease or receiving systemic immunosuppression were excluded from the trial. Peripheral blood for TCR sequencing was collected from all dose cohorts at baseline, on cycle 4 day 1, and on cycle 7 day 1. Samples were obtained from an open-label, multicenter, first-in-human phase I dose-escalation trial of ivuxolimab. The trial enrolled adults with locally advanced or metastatic head and neck squamous cell, hepatocellular, melanoma or renal cell carcinoma. Before TCR sequencing, CD4+ T cells and CD8+ T cells from peripheral blood were sorted into separate populations.

Between the V and J ends, shortened by 0 bases and 8 bases respectively, the junction contains 17 bases. From cysteine to phenylalanine, the CDR3 is 15 amino acids long. Just CDR3 DNA is preserved here, 45 bases in frame from base 1. Sequences MNHEY (CDR1) and SVGAGI (CDR2) are obtained from the germline V gene. Of note for this clone: Its antigen has not been determined. Within one base of it there is no much larger clone, and no base qualities were kept.

The chain uses TRBV6-5 and TRBJ2-7, with no confident D gene call. Sample: CD4+ or CD8+ T cells sorted from blood, taken in a trial of the OX40 agonist ivuxolimab. The clonotype comes from an adult with an advanced solid tumor such as melanoma, head and neck, liver or kidney cancer. For the CDR3, the sequence is CASSYSNRATIKQYF. The bases are TGTGCCAGCAGTTACTCGAATAGGGCCACTATAAAGCAGTACTTC.